Presented here are 18 T cell receptor beta chains from one specimen sequenced in a study of T cells after posttransplantation cyclophosphamide. Here immunoSEQ multiplex PCR was the method, and the copy in TCRdb shows in-frame clones only, minus some. This table has 3,000 to 4,000 clones, around 78% appearing once. What was sequenced was memory CD8+ T cells sorted from blood. The source is a woman aged 55-69 years in good health, CMV-negative, and a related stem cell transplant donor.

The chain carries TRBV28 and TRBJ1-1; weak D call: TRBD1 (5 bases). This CDR3 comprises 15 residues. The V and J ends lost 0 bases and 8 bases respectively, with 16 bases between them. Germline values: CDR1 MDHEN, CDR2 SYDVKM. The CDR3 nucleotides read TGTGCCAGCAGTTTATGGGGAGGCCAGGGCGTGGAAGCTTTCTTT. Its protein is CASSLWGGQGVEAFF.

The table lists this clone with a count of one. The chain joins TRBV29-1 to TRBJ1-2; 9 bases align to TRBD1. The CDR3 is made up of 14 amino acids. Per the germline V gene, CDR1 is SQVTM and CDR2 is ANQGSEA. The V and J ends lost 1 base and 4 bases, in that order; junction bases with no gene match: 4. The CDR3 region is CSVEGTGDGYGYTF. The CDR3 nucleotides are TGCAGCGTTGAAGGGACAGGGGACGGCTATGGCTACACCTTC.

Turning to this clone: Other DNA sequences from this sample encode an identical CDR3 as well. The V call is TRBV9, the J call TRBJ2-5; 8 positions match TRBD2. The germline V gene has CDR1 SGDLS and CDR2 YYNGEE. The CDR3 contains 15 residues. The V segment lost 0 bases and the J segment 0 bases; nucleotides outside the gene matches: 1. The CDR3 DNA reads TGTGCCAGCAGCGTAGACGGGGGGGACCAAGAGACCCAGTACTTC. Translated, it gives CASSVDGGDQETQYF.

J is TRBJ1-5 and V is TRBV6-1, with D perhaps matching TRBD1 (5 bases). Germline V gives CDR1 MNHNS, CDR2 SASEGT. V was shortened by 1 base and J by 7 bases, with 8 bases between the two germline ends. CDR3 size: 13 residues. CDR3 in DNA: TGTGCCAGCAGTGAAGGGGGCATCCAGCCCCAGCATTTT. Amino acid sequence: CASSEGGIQPQHF.

A note on this clone: The sample holds other DNA sequences that translate to the same CDR3. The chain is built from TRBV27 and TRBJ2-7; 7 nucleotides align to TRBD1. This CDR3 is built from 14 residues. From germline, CDR1 is MNHEY and CDR2 SMNVEV (reference sequence). The V segment lost 3 bases and the J segment 3 bases; nucleotides outside the gene matches: 5. CDR3 protein: CASSFTGQLYEQYF. CDR3 nucleotides: TGTGCCAGCAGTTTCACGGGACAGCTCTACGAGCAGTACTTC.

In this sample, this clone turned up a few times. The V gene is TRBV15, the J gene TRBJ1-5; D might be TRBD1 (6 bases). CDR1 and CDR2 (germline): LNHNV, YYDKDF (reference sequence). V lost 8 bases and J 3 bases, leaving 14 bases between the germline ends. The CDR3 is made up of 14 amino acids. In DNA form, the CDR3 reads TGTGCCACCGGGGAGAGGGGGTTCAATCAGCCCCAGCATTTT. It encodes CATGERGFNQPQHF.

The CDR3 DNA sequence: TGTGCCAGCAGTTACGGACAGATCATAGGCACTGAAGCTTTCTTT. It specifies CASSYGQIIGTEAFF. The rearrangement links TRBV6-5 to TRBJ1-1, with D possibly being TRBD1 (6 bases). The CDR3 consists of 15 residues. V was pared by 2 bases and J by 4 bases, with 14 bases between. Germline V lookup: CDR1 MNHEY, CDR2 SVGAGI.

This clone occurred a few times. The chain has TRBV7-8 and TRBJ2-7; 9 bases are a match to TRBD1. J lost 5 bases, V lost 5 bases, and 7 bases had no gene match. CDR3 size: 14 residues. Germline V lookup: CDR1 SGHVS, CDR2 FQNEAQ. The CDR3 loop reads CASSIGTGMHEQYF. CDR3 in DNA: TGTGCCAGCAGCATCGGGACAGGGATGCACGAGCAGTACTTC.

This clone is large (0.1 to 1%). The gene calls are TRBV27 and TRBJ2-7, with 8 bases matching TRBD1. The CDR3 totals 13 residues. Germline V gene lookup returns CDR1 MNHEY and CDR2 SMNVEV (reference sequence). V was pared by 5 bases and J by 6 bases, with 6 bases of the junction left unmatched. For the CDR3, the DNA is TGTGCCAGCAGTCCAGGGACAGGCCTCGAGCAGTACTTC. This translates into CASSPGTGLEQYF.

The chain combines TRBV9 with TRBJ2-5, with 7 bases lining up with TRBD1. Germline trimming cut 3 bases from V and 2 bases from J; bases unmatched to any gene: 7. Germline V gives CDR1 SGDLS, CDR2 YYNGEE. The CDR3 contains 15 residues. CDR3 loop: CASSARDRPQETQYF. For the CDR3, the DNA is TGTGCCAGCAGCGCCCGGGACAGACCTCAAGAGACCCAGTACTTC.

The rearrangement joins TRBV9 to TRBJ2-1; the match to TRBD1 covers 10 bases. CDR3 length: 17 amino acids. V was pared by 4 bases and J by 6 bases, with 13 bases of the junction left unmatched. Germline lookup yields CDR1 SGDLS and CDR2 YYNGEE. The CDR3 DNA reads as TGTGCCAGCAGCCTTACCTCCGGGACAGGGGCGGTCAATGAGCAGTTCTTC. This codes for CASSLTSGTGAVNEQFF. The full variable domain, with the rest looked up from reference TRBV9 and TRBJ2-1, is DSGVTQTPKHLITATGQRVTLRCSPRSGDLSVYWYQQSLDQGLQFLIQYYNGEERAKGNILERFSAQQFPDLHSELNLSSLELGDSALYFCASSLTSGTGAVNEQFFGPGTRLTVL.

The V call is TRBV5-1, the J call TRBJ2-5; D is perhaps TRBD2 (6 bases). V shed 0 bases and J shed 10 bases, with 16 bases lying between them. The germline gives CDR1 SGHRS, CDR2 YFSETQ. This CDR3 has 14 amino acids. The CDR3, as DNA: TGCGCCAGCAGCTTGGAACCTGCCAGGGAGGACCAGTACTTC. It is translated as CASSLEPAREDQYF.

The chain employs TRBV21-1 and TRBJ2-1; the D call in the table, TRBD2, was not verified against the DNA. TRBV21-1 is a documented pseudogene. The CDR3 loop spans 22 amino acids. The CDR3 spells CASSKLGRGRTSGGFSYNEQFF. The DNA for the CDR3 is TGTGCCAGCAGCAAACTAGGCAGGGGGCGGACTAGCGGGGGGTTCTCCTACAATGAGCAGTTCTTC.

This CDR3 reads CASSYQTGHEQYF. As DNA, the CDR3 is TGTGCCAGCAGCTATCAAACTGGGCACGAGCAGTACTTC. The chain couples TRBV7-7 to TRBJ2-7; D unclear. There are 13 residues in the CDR3. Germline V gives CDR1 SSHAT, CDR2 FNYEAQ (reference sequence). Trimming left V 4 bases short and J 5 bases short, with 12 bases between. The complete variable domain, with remaining parts taken from reference TRBV7-7 and TRBJ2-7, reads GAGVSQSPRYKVTKRGQDVTLRCDPISSHATLYWYQQALGQGPEFLTYFNYEAQPDKSGLPSDRFSAERPEGSISTLTIQRTEQRDSAMYRCASSYQTGHEQYFGPGTRLTVT.

The rearrangement links TRBV9 to TRBJ2-7; D is unresolved. V lost 4 bases, J lost 2 bases, and 13 bases lay in between. The CDR3 totals 14 residues. The germline CDR1 and CDR2 sequences are SGDLS and YYNGEE. Written as DNA, the CDR3 is TGTGCCAGCAGCTTCGGTAGTACCCCCTACGAGCAGTACTTC. It is translated as CASSFGSTPYEQYF.

This clone has a single count. This chain uses TRBV4-3 with TRBJ2-1, with D unresolved. Germline lookup yields CDR1 LGHNA and CDR2 YSLEER. The CDR3 totals 13 residues. V dropped 1 base and J dropped 6 bases, with 7 bases sitting between them. The CDR3 DNA reads TGCGCCAGCAGCCAAGTCTTGAGCAATGAGCAGTTCTTC. As protein: CASSQVLSNEQFF.

The chain couples TRBV9 to TRBJ2-1, with 9 bases lining up with TRBD2. V gave up 3 bases and J gave up 7 bases; unmatched junction bases: 11. CDR1 is SGDLS, CDR2 YYNGEE, per germline. The CDR3 runs to 16 residues. CDR3 sequence reads: CASSGFSGGRRNEQFF. The DNA for the CDR3 is TGTGCCAGCAGCGGATTTAGCGGGGGCCGGAGGAATGAGCAGTTCTTC.

This sequence joins TRBV19 and TRBJ1-2, with D possibly being TRBD1 (6 bases). CDR1 and CDR2 (germline): LNHDA, SQIVND (reference sequence). Deletions cut 10 bases from V and 5 bases from J, with 17 bases between. The CDR3 runs 13 residues. As DNA, the CDR3 is TGTGCCACTGGGGGCACAGACTTATATGGCTACACCTTC. Amino acid sequence: CATGGTDLYGYTF.